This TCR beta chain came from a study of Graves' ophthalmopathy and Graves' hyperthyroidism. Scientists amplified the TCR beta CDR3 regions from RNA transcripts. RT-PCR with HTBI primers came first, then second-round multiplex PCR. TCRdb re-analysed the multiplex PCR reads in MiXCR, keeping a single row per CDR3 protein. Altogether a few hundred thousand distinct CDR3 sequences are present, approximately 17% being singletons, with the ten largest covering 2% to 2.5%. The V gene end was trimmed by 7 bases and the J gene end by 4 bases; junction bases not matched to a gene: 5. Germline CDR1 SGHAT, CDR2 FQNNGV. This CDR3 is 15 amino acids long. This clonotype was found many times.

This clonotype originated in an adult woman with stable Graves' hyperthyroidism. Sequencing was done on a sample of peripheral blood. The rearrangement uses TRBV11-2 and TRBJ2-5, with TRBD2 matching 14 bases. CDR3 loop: CASTPGLAGVETQYF. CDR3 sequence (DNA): TGTGCCAGCACCCCGGGACTAGCGGGAGTAGAGACCCAGTACTTC.